What follows is one T cell receptor beta chain and its context. This sample is drawn from a study of blood T cell repertoires in COVID-19. Sequenced by immunoSEQ multiplex PCR; TCRdb stores in-frame clones only, minus some. The profile covers roughly 300,000 clones, with roughly 87% appearing a single time and roughly 0.94% taken by the ten largest. Sequenced input: PBMCs or T cells enriched from blood (not recorded which). The sequence derives from a woman aged 30 to 39 who had recovered from COVID-19.

The CDR3 bases are TGTGCCGGGGGACCGGGACAGCTACAGCAGTACTTC. This encodes CAGGPGQLQQYF. The V and J genes are TRBV2 and TRBJ2-7; 7 nucleotides match TRBD1. CDR1 is SNHLY, CDR2 FYNNEI, per germline. The CDR3 is 12 residues long. With 11 bases clipped from V and 8 bases from J, the junction kept 12 bases outside the gene matches.